This record covers a single T cell receptor (beta chain). V was clipped by 1 base and J by 3 bases; unmatched bases: 3. The germline CDR1 and CDR2 sequences are SGHDT and YYEEEE. The CDR3 sequence is 15 residues long. Profiled with immunoSEQ multiplex PCR; TCRdb holds only in-frame clones, not every one. The table includes tens of thousands of clones, 85% to 90% detected once. The sample comes from a study of glioma-infiltrating T cells after dendritic cell vaccination. Sequencing used blood, obtained before dendritic cell vaccination. The TCR sequence derives from a human donor with glioblastoma. The chain links TRBV5-6 to TRBJ1-4; 7 bases fit TRBD1. As DNA, the CDR3 is TGTGCCAGCAGCTTGCAGGGGGTGTCTAATGAAAAACTGTTTTTT. Translated: CASSLQGVSNEKLFF.